This is a list of T cell receptor beta chains from one sample in a study of tumor-infiltrating lymphocytes in localized non-small cell lung cancer. Produced via immunoSEQ multiplex PCR; TCRdb's table is partial and in-frame only. Of 9,000 to 10,000 clones listed, approximately 79% are singletons. Sequenced: lung tumor tissue. These receptors were taken from a human donor with non-small cell lung cancer. Both conserved end residues are part of each CDR3. Fields, in order: CDR3 DNA, CDR3 protein, V gene, J gene, D gene, clone size. A D gene is named only where the DNA matches it firmly. Clone size appears in some rows only: once, few, many, or a class for an expanded clone.

CDR3 DNA: TGTGCCTGGGAGTTTGGGGGCGGTACTGAAGCTTTCTTT
CDR3 protein: CAWEFGGGTEAFF
V gene: TRBV30
J gene: TRBJ1-1
D gene: .
clone size: .

CDR3 DNA: TGTGCCAGCAGCCAAGTAAGGGACCCTAAGGGGTACGAGCAGTACTTC
CDR3 protein: CASSQVRDPKGYEQYF
V gene: TRBV14
J gene: TRBJ2-7
D gene: .
clone size: .

CDR3 DNA: TGCAGCGTTCCTAGCGGTTCTTCAGATACGCAGTATTTT
CDR3 protein: CSVPSGSSDTQYF
V gene: TRBV29-1
J gene: TRBJ2-3
D gene: TRBD2
clone size: .

CDR3 DNA: TGTGCCAGCACCCACCGGGGGCCTACCTACGAGCAGTACTTC
CDR3 protein: CASTHRGPTYEQYF
V gene: TRBV6-5
J gene: TRBJ2-7
D gene: .
clone size: .

CDR3 DNA: TGTGCCAGTAGTATTAGTATAATGAACACTGAAGCTTTCTTT
CDR3 protein: CASSISIMNTEAFF
V gene: TRBV19
J gene: TRBJ1-1
D gene: .
clone size: .

CDR3 DNA: TGTGCCAGCAGTCCCCTGATCTTGCGGGAGGTATCCTACGAGCAGTACTTC
CDR3 protein: CASSPLILREVSYEQYF
V gene: TRBV28
J gene: TRBJ2-7
D gene: TRBD2
clone size: medium-sized

CDR3 DNA: TGTGCCAGCAGCTCAACAGGGGGCGGCTATGGCTACACCTTC
CDR3 protein: CASSSTGGGYGYTF
V gene: TRBV7-3
J gene: TRBJ1-2
D gene: TRBD1
clone size: once

CDR3 DNA: TGTGCCAGCAGTCCGACAGGGAGTGGCTACACCTTC
CDR3 protein: CASSPTGSGYTF
V gene: TRBV6-6
J gene: TRBJ1-2
D gene: TRBD1
clone size: .

CDR3 DNA: TGCGCCAGCAGCCAAGTCCCTGGGACAGCATACAATGAGCAGTTCTTC
CDR3 protein: CASSQVPGTAYNEQFF
V gene: TRBV4-1
J gene: TRBJ2-1
D gene: TRBD1
clone size: .

CDR3 DNA: TGTGCCAGTGGGGACGGGTCCTACGAGCAGTACTTC
CDR3 protein: CASGDGSYEQYF
V gene: TRBV7-9
J gene: TRBJ2-7
D gene: .
clone size: once